A single sample is the source of the 4 T cell receptor beta chains below, sequenced in a study of blood T cell repertoires in COVID-19 (dated by TCRdb to the early 2020s). Libraries came from the immunoSEQ multiplex PCR assay. The immuneACCESS repertoire file appears here via TCRdb, limited to in-frame rearrangements. These files lack a portion of the clones; in checked studies, under half of the deficit traces to unresolved V genes, and the cause of the others is not known. Present in this sample are some 200,000 clones, approximately 82% of which were seen just once. The top ten hold about 13% of the sample. Input material: peripheral blood. Receptor source: a human donor in a cohort sampled during active COVID-19.

CDR3 DNA sequence: TGTGCCAGCAGCTTAGGAGGTTCCTATGGCTACACCTTC. Translated: CASSLGGSYGYTF. The rearrangement links TRBV5-4 to TRBJ1-2; no clear D. From germline, CDR1 is SGHNT and CDR2 YYREEE (reference sequence). Trimming left V 2 bases short and J 4 bases short, with 9 bases between. The CDR3 has 13 residues.

The rearrangement joins TRBV2 to TRBJ2-1; a possible D gene is TRBD1 (5 bases). The V end lost 7 bases, the J end lost 2 bases, and 12 bases lay between the germline ends. The CDR3 is 14 amino acids. CDR1 is SNHLY and CDR2 is FYNNEI in the germline V gene. The CDR3 here is CASIRQGTYNEQFF. CDR3 DNA sequence: TGTGCCAGCATCCGTCAGGGCACCTACAATGAGCAGTTCTTC.

The gene calls are TRBV5-1 and TRBJ2-7, with 9 bases identical to TRBD1. Germline assignment: CDR1 SGHRS and CDR2 YFSETQ. This CDR3 region has 14 residues. With 4 bases clipped from V and 2 bases from J, the junction kept 4 bases outside the gene matches. The CDR3: CASSLGQGAYEQYF. The CDR3 region has the DNA TGCGCCAGCAGCCTGGGACAGGGAGCCTACGAGCAGTACTTC.

V gene TRBV30 combines with J gene TRBJ2-1; D is undetermined. The CDR3 totals 11 residues. Germline CDR1 reads GTSNPN; CDR2 reads SVGIG (reference sequence). Trimming took 3 bases from V and 9 from J, leaving 9 bases between them. CDR3 in amino acids: CAWSAVGEQFF. The CDR3, as DNA: TGTGCCTGGAGCGCGGTTGGTGAGCAGTTCTTC.